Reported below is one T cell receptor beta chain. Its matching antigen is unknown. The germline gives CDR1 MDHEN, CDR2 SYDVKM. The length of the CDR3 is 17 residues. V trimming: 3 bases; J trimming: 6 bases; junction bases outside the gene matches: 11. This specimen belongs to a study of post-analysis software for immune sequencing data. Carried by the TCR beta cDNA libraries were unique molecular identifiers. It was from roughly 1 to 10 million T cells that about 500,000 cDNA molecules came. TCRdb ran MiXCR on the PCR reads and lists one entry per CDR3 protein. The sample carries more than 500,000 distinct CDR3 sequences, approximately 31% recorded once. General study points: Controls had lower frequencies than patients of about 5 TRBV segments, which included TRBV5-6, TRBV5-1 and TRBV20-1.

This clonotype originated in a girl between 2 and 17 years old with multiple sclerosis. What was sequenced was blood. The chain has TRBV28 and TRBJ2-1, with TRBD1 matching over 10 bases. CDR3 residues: CASSLPLRQGAGNEQFF. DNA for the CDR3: TGTGCCAGCAGTTTGCCCCTTCGACAGGGGGCGGGCAATGAGCAGTTCTTC.